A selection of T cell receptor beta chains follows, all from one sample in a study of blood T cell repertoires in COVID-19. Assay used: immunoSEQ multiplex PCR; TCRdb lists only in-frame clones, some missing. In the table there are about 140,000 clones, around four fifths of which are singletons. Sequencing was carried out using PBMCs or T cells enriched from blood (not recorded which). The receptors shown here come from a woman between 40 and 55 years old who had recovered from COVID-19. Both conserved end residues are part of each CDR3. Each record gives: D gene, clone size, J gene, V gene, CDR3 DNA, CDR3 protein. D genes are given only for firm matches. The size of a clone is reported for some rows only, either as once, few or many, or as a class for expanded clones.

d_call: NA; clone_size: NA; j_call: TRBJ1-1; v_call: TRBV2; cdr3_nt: NA; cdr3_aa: CASSVGQGNSFF
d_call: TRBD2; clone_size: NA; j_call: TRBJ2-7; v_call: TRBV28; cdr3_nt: TGTGCCAGCAGTTTCTTTAGCGGGAGGTTCTCCTACGAGCAGTACTTC; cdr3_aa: CASSFFSGRFSYEQYF
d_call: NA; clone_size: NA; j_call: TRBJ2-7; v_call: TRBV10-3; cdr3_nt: TGTGCCATAAGGACAGACAACTCCTACGAGCAGTACTTC; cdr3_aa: CAIRTDNSYEQYF
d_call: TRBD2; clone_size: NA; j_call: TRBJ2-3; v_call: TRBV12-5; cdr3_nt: TGTGCTAGTGGTTTGGCCCCAACTAGCGCCAGCACAGATACGCAGTATTTT; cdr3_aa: CASGLAPTSASTDTQYF
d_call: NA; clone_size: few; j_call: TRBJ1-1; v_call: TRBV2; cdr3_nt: TGTGCCAGCAGTGAAGACCAATACTTTGTCGAAGCTTTCTTT; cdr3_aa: CASSEDQYFVEAFF
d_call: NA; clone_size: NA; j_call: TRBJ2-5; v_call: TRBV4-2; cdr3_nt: TGTGCCAGCAGCCAAGCTAGCGAGGAGACCCAGTACTTC; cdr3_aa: CASSQASEETQYF
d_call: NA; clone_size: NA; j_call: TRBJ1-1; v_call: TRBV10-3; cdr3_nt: TGTGCCATCAGTGGAAAGGGGAATGAAGCTTTCTTT; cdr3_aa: CAISGKGNEAFF
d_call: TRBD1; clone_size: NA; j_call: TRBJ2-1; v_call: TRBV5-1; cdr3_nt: TGCGCCAGCAGCGGCCCGGGACAGGGTAACAATGAGCAGTTCTTC; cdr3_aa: CASSGPGQGNNEQFF
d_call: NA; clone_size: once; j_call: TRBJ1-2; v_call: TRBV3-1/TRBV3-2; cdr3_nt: TGTGCCAGCAGCCAGGCGGCTGCTAACTATGGCTACACCTTC; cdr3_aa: CASSQAAANYGYTF
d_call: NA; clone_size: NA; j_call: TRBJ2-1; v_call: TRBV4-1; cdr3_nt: TGCGCCAGCAGCCCCCAGGATACCTACAATGAGCAGTTCTTC; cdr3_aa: CASSPQDTYNEQFF
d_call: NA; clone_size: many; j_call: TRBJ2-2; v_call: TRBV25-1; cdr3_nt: TGTGCCAGCAGTTTCGCGGTTGCCGGGGAGCTGTTTTTT; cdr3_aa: CASSFAVAGELFF
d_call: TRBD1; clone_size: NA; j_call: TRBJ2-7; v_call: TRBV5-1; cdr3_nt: TGCGCCAGCAGCGAGGGGACAGCAGGACCCTACGAGCAGTACTTC; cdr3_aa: CASSEGTAGPYEQYF
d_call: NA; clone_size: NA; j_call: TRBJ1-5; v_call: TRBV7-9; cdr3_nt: TGTGCCAGCAGCCATAGCAATCAGCCCCAGCATTTT; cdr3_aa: CASSHSNQPQHF
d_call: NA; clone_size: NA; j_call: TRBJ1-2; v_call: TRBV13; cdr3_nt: TGTGCCAGCAGCTCCGGAGGACAGATCTTCTATGGCTACACCTTC; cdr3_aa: CASSSGGQIFYGYTF
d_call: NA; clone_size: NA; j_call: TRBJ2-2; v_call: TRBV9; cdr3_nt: TGTGCCAGCAGCGTTCAGCGCACCGGGGAGCTGTTTTTT; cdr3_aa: CASSVQRTGELFF
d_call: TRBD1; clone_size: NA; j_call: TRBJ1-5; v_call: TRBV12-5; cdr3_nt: TGTGCTAGTGGTTTGGTACAAATACAGGGGGCTCCAAATCAGCCCCAGCATTTT; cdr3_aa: CASGLVQIQGAPNQPQHF
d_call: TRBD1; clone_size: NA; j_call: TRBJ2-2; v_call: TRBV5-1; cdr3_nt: TGCGCCAGCAGGGGGACAGGGCCCACCGGGGAGCTGTTTTTT; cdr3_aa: CASRGTGPTGELFF
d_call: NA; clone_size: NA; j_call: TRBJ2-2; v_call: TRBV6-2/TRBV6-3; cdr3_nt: TGTGCCAGCAGTCCAGTCACCGGGGAGCTGTTTTTT; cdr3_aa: CASSPVTGELFF
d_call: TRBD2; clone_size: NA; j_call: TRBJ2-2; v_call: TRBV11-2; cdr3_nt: TGTGCCAGCACCCTATCCGGGGGGGGTGACGGGGAGCTGTTTTTT; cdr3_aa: CASTLSGGGDGELFF
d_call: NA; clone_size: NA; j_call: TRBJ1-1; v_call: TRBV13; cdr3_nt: TGTGCCAGCAGCGCCGGGACTACGAACACTGAAGCTTTCTTT; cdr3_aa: CASSAGTTNTEAFF
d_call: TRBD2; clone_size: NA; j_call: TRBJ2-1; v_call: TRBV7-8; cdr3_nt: TGTGCCAGCAGCTTAGCTCCGGGGACTAGCGGGAGGACCTACAATGAGCAGTTCTTC; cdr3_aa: CASSLAPGTSGRTYNEQFF
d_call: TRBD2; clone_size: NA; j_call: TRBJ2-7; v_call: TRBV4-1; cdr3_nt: TGCGCCAGCAGCCAACGGATGGCGCGGGAGGGCCTCTACGAGCAGTACTTC; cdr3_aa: CASSQRMAREGLYEQYF
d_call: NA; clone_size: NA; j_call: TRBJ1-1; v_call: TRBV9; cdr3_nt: TGTGCCAGCAGCGTAGGACAGATTAACACTGAAGCTTTCTTT; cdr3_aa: CASSVGQINTEAFF
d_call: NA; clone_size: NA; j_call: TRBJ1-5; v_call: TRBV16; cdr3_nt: TGTGCCAGCAGCCAAGGACGGGGAGCGCAGCCCCAGCATTTT; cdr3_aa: CASSQGRGAQPQHF
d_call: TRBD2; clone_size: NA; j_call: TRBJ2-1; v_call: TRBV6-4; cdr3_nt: TGTGCCAGCAGTGAAACCGGGACTAGCGGGAGCAATGAGCAGTTCTTC; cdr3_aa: CASSETGTSGSNEQFF
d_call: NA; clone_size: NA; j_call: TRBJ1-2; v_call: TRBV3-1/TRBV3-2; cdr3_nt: TGTGCCAGCAGCTTCCGAGGAGGGACCGGCTACACCTTC; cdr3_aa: CASSFRGGTGYTF
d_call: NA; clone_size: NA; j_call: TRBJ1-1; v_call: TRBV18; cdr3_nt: TGTGCCAGCTCACAGGGGGACGGTGAAGCTTTCTTT; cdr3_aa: CASSQGDGEAFF
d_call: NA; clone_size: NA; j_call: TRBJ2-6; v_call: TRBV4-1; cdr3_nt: TGCGCCAGCAGCATCACCGGGACACTATCTGGGGCCAACGTCCTGACTTTC; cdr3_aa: CASSITGTLSGANVLTF
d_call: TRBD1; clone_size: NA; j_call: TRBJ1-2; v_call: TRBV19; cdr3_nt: TGTGCCAGTAGTATAGACAGGGGGCCTATGGGCTACACCTTC; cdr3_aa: CASSIDRGPMGYTF
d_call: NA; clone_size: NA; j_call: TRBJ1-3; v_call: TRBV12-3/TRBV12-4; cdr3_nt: TGTGCCAGCAGTTTATTGGGCGGAAACACCATATATTTT; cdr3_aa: CASSLLGGNTIYF
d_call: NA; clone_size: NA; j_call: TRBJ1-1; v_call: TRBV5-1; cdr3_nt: TGCGCCAGCAGCCCGGGACAAAACACTGAAGCTTTCTTT; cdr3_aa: CASSPGQNTEAFF
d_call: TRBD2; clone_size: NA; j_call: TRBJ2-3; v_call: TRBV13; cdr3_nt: TGTGCCAGCAGCGCGAGGCTTAGCGGGGGGGCCCGACCCACAGATACGCAGTATTTT; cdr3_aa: CASSARLSGGARPTDTQYF
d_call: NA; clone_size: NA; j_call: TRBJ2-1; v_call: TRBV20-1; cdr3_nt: TGCAGTGCCCTTCGAGCGGGTCGTCCCTTCTTC; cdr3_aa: CSALRAGRPFF
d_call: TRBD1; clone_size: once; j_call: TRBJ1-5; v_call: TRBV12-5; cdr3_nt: TGTGCTAGTGGCACCGACGGGACAGGGGGCGCGAATCAGCCCCAGCATTTT; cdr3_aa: CASGTDGTGGANQPQHF
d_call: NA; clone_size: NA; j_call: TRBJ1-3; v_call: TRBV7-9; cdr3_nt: TGTGCCAGCAGCCGGGGAGGAAACACCATATATTTT; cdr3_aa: CASSRGGNTIYF
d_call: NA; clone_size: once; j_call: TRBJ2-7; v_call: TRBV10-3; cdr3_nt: TGTGCCATCAGCGCCGCACGGAGGGGAAACGAGCAGTACTTC; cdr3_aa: CAISAARRGNEQYF
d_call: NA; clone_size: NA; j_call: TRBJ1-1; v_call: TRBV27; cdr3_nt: TGTGCCAGCAGTTTGTCATCAGGGTTCACTGAAGCTTTCTTT; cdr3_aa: CASSLSSGFTEAFF
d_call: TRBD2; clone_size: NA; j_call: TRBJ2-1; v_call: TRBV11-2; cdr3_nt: TGTGCCAGCAGCTTAGAAACAGCGGGAGTGGGTGAGCAGTTCTTC; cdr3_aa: CASSLETAGVGEQFF